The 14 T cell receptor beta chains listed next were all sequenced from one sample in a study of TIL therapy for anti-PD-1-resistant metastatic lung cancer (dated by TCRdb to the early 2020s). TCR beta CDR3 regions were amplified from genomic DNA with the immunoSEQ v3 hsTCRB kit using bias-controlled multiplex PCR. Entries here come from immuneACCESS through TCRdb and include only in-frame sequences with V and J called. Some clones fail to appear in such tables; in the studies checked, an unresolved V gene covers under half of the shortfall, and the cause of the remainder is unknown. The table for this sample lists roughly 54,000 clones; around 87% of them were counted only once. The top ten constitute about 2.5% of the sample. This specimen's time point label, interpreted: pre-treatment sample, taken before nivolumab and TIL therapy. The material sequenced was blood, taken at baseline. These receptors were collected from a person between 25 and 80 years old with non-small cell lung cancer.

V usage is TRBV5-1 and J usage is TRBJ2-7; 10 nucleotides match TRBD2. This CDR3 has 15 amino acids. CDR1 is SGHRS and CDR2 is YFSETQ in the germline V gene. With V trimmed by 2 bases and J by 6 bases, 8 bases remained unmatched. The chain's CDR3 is CASSFERVAGGEQYF. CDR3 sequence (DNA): TGCGCCAGCAGCTTCGAGAGGGTAGCGGGGGGCGAGCAGTACTTC.

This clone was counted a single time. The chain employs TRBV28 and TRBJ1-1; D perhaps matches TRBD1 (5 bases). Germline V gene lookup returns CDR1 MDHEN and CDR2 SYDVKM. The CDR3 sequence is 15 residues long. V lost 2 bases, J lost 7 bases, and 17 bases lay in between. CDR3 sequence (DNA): TGTGCCAGCAGTTTAGGCGGGGCAGTAGATTATGAAGCTTTCTTT. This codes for CASSLGGAVDYEAFF.

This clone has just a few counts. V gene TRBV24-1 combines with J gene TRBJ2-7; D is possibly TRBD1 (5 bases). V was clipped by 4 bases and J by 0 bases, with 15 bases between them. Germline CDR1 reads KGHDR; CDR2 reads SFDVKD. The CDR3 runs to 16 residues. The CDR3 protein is CATSDRSDTHSYEQYF. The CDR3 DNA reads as TGTGCCACCAGTGACCGATCGGACACCCACTCCTACGAGCAGTACTTC.

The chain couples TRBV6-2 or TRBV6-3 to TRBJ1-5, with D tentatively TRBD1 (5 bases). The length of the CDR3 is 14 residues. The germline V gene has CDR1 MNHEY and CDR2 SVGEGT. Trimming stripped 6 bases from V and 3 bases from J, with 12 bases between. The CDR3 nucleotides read TGTGCCAGCAGCCTGGGGGGATCCAATCAGCCCCAGCATTTT. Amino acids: CASSLGGSNQPQHF.

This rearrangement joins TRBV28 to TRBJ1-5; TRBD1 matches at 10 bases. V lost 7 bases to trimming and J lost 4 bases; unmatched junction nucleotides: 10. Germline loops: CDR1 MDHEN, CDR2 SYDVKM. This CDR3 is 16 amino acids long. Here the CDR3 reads CASNYPGDRGNQPQHF. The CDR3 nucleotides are TGTGCCAGCAACTACCCTGGGGACAGGGGAAATCAGCCCCAGCATTTT.

The CDR3 sequence is CASIKARGTEAFF. The CDR3 DNA is TGTGCCAGCATCAAGGCGCGGGGCACTGAAGCTTTCTTT. The chain recombines TRBV6-6 with TRBJ1-1, with D unclear. CDR1 and CDR2 from the germline V gene are MNHNY and SVGAGI (reference sequence). The CDR3 totals 13 residues. V was pared by 7 bases and J by 4 bases, with 13 bases between.

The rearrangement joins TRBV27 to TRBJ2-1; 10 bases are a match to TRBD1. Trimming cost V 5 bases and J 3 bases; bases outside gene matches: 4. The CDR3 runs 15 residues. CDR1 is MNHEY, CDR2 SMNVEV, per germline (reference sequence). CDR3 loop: CASSLDRGFYNEQFF. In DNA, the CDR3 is TGTGCCAGCAGTCTGGACAGGGGGTTCTACAATGAGCAGTTCTTC.

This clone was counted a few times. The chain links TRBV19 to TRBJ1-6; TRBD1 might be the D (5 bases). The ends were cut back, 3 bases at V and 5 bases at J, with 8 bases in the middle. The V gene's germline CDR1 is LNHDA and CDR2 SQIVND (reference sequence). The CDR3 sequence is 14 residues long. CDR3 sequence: CASSIRGDNSPLHF. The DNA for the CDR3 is TGTGCCAGTAGTATTAGGGGTGATAATTCACCCCTCCACTTT.

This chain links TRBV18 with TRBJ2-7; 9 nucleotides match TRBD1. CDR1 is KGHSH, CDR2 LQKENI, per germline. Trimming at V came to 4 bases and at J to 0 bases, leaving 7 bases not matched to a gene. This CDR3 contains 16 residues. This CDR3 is CASSLLGQGYSYEQYF. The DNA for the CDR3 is TGTGCCAGCTCACTGCTTGGACAGGGGTACTCCTACGAGCAGTACTTC.

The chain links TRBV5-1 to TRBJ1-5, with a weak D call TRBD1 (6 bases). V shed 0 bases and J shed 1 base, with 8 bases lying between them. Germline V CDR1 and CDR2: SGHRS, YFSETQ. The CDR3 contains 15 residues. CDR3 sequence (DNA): TGCGCCAGCAGCTTGGCAGGGGAGAGCAATCAGCCCCAGCATTTT. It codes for CASSLAGESNQPQHF.

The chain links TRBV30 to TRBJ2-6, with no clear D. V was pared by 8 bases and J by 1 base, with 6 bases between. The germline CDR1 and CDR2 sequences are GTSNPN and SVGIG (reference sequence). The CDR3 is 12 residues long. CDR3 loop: CAGTSGANVLTF. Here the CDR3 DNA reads TGTGCCGGTACTTCTGGGGCCAACGTCCTGACTTTC.

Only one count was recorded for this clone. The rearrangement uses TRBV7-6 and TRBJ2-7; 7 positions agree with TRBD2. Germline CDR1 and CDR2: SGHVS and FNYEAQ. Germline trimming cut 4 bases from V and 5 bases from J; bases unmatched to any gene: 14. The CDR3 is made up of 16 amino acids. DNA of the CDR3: TGTGCCAGCAGCTCACTCCCCTTGGGCGGGAGCAACGAGCAGTACTTC. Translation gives CASSSLPLGGSNEQYF.

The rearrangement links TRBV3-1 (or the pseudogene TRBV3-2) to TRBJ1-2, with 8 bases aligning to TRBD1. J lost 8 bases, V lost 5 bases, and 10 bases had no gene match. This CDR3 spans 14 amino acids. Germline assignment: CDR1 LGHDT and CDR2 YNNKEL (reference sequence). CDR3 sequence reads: CASSYAGGGGGYTF. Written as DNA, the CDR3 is TGTGCCAGCAGCTACGCAGGGGGCGGAGGAGGCTACACCTTC.

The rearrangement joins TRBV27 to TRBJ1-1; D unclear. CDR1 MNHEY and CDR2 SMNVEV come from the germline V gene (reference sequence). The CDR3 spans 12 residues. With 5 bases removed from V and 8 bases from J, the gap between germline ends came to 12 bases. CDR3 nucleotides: TGTGCCAGCAGTCCACCGGGGAGGGAAGCTTTCTTT. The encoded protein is CASSPPGREAFF.